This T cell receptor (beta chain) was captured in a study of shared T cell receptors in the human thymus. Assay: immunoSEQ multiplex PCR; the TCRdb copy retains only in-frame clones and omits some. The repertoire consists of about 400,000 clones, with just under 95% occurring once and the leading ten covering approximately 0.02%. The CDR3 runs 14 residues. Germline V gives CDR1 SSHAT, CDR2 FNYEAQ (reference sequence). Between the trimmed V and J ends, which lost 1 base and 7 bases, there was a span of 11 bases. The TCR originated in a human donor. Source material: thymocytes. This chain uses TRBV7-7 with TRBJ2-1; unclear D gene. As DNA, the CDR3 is TGTGCCAGCAGCTTAGGAAGGAGATCTAATGAGCAGTTCTTC. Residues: CASSLGRRSNEQFF.